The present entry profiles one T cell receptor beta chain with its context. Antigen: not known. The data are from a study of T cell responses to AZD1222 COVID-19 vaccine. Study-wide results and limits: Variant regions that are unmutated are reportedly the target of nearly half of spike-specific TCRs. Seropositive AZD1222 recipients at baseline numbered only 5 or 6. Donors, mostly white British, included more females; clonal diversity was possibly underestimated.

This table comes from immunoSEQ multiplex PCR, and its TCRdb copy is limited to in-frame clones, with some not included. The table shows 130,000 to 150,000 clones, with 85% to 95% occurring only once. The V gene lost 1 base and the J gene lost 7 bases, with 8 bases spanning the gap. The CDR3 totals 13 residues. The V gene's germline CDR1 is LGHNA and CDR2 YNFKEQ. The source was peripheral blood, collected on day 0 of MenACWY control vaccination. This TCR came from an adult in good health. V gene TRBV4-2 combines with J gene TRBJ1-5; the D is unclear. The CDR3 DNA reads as TGTGCCAGCAGCCAAGTAGAACACCAGCCCCAGCATTTT. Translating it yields CASSQVEHQPQHF.